This T cell receptor beta chain was obtained from a study of technical replicates of blood from a handful of donors. The CDR3 runs 15 residues. The V gene's germline CDR1 is LGHNA and CDR2 YSLEER. V lost 4 bases and J lost 2; bases outside the gene matches: 8. Sequencing was performed with immunoSEQ multiplex PCR; in TCRdb, only in-frame clones are kept and a portion is missing. Here the sample spans tens of thousands of clones, 90% to 95% being singletons. This clone has only one observation. The chain joins TRBV4-3 to TRBJ2-7; TRBD1 matches at 7 bases. This receptor was obtained from a human donor in good health. Some clones in this sample may be carry-over from other donors' samples. Sequenced input: PBMCs. The CDR3 DNA reads as TGCGCCAGCAGCCTCCGGGACAGTAGTGCCTACGAGCAGTACTTC. It codes for CASSLRDSSAYEQYF.